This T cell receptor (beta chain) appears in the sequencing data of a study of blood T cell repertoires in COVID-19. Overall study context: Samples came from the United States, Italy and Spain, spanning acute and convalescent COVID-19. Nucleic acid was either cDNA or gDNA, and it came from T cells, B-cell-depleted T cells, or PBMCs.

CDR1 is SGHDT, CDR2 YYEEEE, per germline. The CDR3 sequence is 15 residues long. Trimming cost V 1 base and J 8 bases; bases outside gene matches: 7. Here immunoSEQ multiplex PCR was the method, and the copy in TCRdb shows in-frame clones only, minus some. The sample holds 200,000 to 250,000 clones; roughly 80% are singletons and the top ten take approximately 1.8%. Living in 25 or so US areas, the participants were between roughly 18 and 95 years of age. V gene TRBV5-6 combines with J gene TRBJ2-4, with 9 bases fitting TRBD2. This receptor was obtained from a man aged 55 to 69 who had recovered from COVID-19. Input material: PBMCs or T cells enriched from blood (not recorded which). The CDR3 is CASSLRRGGGDIQYF. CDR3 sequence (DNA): TGTGCCAGCAGCTTGAGGCGGGGGGGAGGTGACATTCAGTACTTC.